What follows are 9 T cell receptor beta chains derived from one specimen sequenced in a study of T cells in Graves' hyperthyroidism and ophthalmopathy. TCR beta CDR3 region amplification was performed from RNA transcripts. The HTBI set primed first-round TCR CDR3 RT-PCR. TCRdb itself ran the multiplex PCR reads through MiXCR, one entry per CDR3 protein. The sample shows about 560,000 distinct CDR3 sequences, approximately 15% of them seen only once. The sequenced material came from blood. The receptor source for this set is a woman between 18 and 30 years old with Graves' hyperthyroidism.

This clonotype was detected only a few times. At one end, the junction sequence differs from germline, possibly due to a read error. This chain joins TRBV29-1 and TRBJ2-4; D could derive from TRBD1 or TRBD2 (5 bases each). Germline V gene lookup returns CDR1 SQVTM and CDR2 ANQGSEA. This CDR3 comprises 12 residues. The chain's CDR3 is CSVEVVGDIQYF. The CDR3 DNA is TGCAGCGTCGAAGTAGTGGGGGACATTCAGTACTTC.

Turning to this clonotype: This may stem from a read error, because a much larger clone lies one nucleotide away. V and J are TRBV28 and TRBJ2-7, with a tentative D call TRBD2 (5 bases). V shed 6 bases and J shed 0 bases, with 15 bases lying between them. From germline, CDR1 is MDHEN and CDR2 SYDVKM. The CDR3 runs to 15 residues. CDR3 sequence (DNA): TGTGCCAGCAGCAAGCGGCAGTCTCCCTCCTACGAGCAGTACTTC. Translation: CASSKRQSPSYEQYF.

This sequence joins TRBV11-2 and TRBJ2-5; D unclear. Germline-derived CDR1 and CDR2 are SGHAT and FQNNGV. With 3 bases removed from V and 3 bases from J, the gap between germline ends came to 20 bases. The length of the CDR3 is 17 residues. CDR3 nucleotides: TGTGCCAGCAGCTTCTGGGCTCGGTCTCCGTTTAAAGAGACCCAGTACTTC. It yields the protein CASSFWARSPFKETQYF.

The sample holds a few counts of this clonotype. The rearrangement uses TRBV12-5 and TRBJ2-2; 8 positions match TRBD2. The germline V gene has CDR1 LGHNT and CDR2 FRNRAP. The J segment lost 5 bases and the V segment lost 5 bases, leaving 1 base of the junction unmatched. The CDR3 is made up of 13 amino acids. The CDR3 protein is CASGPSGTGELFF. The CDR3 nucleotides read TGTGCTAGTGGTCCTAGCGGGACCGGGGAGCTGTTTTTT.

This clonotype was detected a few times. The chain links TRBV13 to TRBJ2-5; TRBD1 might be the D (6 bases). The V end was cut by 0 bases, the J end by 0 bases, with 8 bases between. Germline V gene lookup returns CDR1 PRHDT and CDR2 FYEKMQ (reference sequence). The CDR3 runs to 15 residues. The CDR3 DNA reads TGTGCCAGCAGCTTAGGAACAGGGAACCAAGAGACCCAGTACTTC. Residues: CASSLGTGNQETQYF.

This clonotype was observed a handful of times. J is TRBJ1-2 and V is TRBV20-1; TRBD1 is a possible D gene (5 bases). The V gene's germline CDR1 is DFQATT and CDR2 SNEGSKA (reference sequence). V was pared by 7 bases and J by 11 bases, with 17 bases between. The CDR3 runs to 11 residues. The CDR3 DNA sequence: TGCAGTGTAGGGGAGGGACGTATATACACCTTC. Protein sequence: CSVGEGRIYTF.

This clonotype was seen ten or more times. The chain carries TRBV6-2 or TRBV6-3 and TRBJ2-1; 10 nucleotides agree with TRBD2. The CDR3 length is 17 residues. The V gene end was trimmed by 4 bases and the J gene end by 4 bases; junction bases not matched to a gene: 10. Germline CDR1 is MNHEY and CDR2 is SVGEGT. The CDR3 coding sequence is TGTGCCAGCAGTTCCCCGGGGATAGCGGGGGGTTACAATGAGCAGTTCTTC. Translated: CASSSPGIAGGYNEQFF.

CDR3 in DNA: TGTGCCAGCAGCTGGGGGACAGGGTCCCTCGAGCAGTACTTC. Residues: CASSWGTGSLEQYF. The genes are TRBV11-2 and TRBJ2-7; 9 bases are a match to TRBD1. J was trimmed by 6 bases and V by 4 bases; bases with no gene match: 7. Germline-derived CDR1 and CDR2 are SGHAT and FQNNGV. The CDR3 loop spans 14 amino acids.

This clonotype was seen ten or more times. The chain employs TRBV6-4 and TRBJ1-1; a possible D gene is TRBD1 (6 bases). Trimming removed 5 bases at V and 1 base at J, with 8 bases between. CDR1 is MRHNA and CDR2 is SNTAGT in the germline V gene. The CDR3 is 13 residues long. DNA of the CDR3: TGTGCCAGCAGTCAGGGGTCGAACACTGAAGCTTTCTTT. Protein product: CASSQGSNTEAFF.